The TCR beta chain described here comes from a study of vaccination and CD4 T cells after COVID-19. Notes on the study in general: Median counts of SARS-CoV-2-reactive clonotypes increased from roughly 21 to 40; this difference was not significant.

The Oncomine TCR Beta short-read assay was applied to DNA of cultured CD4+ T cells. The source of extracted genomic DNA was cultured CD4+ T cells. One entry per CDR3 protein results from TCRdb running MiXCR on the PCR reads. The sample has more than 10,000 distinct CDR3 sequences; about 47% are singletons. From germline, CDR1 is MNHEY and CDR2 SVGEGT. The V gene lost 2 bases and the J gene lost 6 bases, with 14 bases spanning the gap. This CDR3 is built from 15 residues. Treatment meaning: roughly nine-day PBMC culture with coronavirus spike peptide pools or control peptides (ViraFEST assay). ViraFEST stimulated the growth of antigen-specific T cells using peptide pools and subsequently profiled their TCRs by sequencing. Of note for this clonotype: Its antigen is unidentified.

This receptor was identified in a human donor who had recovered from COVID-19. The chain carries TRBV6-2 or TRBV6-3 and TRBJ1-5; TRBD1 might be the D (6 bases). The sequenced material came from CD4+ T cells from blood, cultured in vitro. CDR3 bases: TGTGCCAGCAGTTACGGGGGCCTAAAGGGTCAGCCCCAGCATTTT. This codes for CASSYGGLKGQPQHF.